This entry lists 23 T cell receptor beta chains sequenced from one sample in a study of blood T cells in healthy people across ages. The authors ran a second PCR of about 6 to 11 cycles using a sample-barcoded 5' primer and a J-beta primer mix. Using its own MiXCR run on the 5' RACE reads, TCRdb lists one record per CDR3 protein. The sample includes some 1.7 million distinct CDR3 sequences, 28% seen only once; the top ten take less than 9.5%. The specimen sequenced was blood. The source of these receptors is a woman aged 25 to 39 in good health.

The chain couples TRBV18 to TRBJ1-2, with D tentatively TRBD1 (5 bases). The CDR3 extends over 15 amino acids. Germline V gives CDR1 KGHSH, CDR2 LQKENI. Trimming left V 3 bases short and J 4 bases short, with 15 bases between. Here the CDR3 DNA reads TGTGCCAGCTCACCGGGACTAGGCGGGCGCTATGGCTACACCTTC. This codes for CASSPGLGGRYGYTF.

CDR3 sequence reads: CASSLGLLSHEQFF. CDR3 bases: TGTGCCAGCAGCCTGGGATTGTTGAGCCATGAGCAGTTCTTC. The chain links TRBV3-1 to TRBJ2-1; D gene ambiguous. The germline V gene encodes CDR1 LGHDT and CDR2 YNNKEL (reference sequence). The CDR3 runs 14 residues. V lost 4 bases to trimming and J lost 8 bases, with 15 bases between them.

This clonotype has a handful of counts. This chain links TRBV5-1 with TRBJ2-5, with D unresolved. The CDR3 covers 14 residues. Per germline, CDR1 SGHRS and CDR2 YFSETQ. The V and J ends lost 4 bases and 2 bases respectively, with 12 bases between them. This CDR3 reads CASSPLDGQETQYF. The CDR3 DNA is TGCGCCAGCAGCCCCTTGGACGGACAAGAGACCCAGTACTTC.

There are many counts of this clonotype. The V gene is TRBV10-3, the J gene TRBJ2-3; D not certain. With 3 bases removed from V and 6 bases from J, the gap between germline ends came to 4 bases. Per the germline V gene, CDR1 is ENHRY and CDR2 is SYGVKD. This CDR3 comprises 11 residues. The CDR3 protein is CAISDGDTQYF. CDR3 bases: TGTGCCATCAGTGACGGGGATACGCAGTATTTT.

This clonotype was picked up one time. The chain carries TRBV3-1 and TRBJ1-1; a possible D gene is TRBD1 (6 bases). Germline CDR1 reads LGHDT; CDR2 reads YNNKEL (reference sequence). The CDR3 runs 13 residues. V was clipped by 4 bases and J by 7 bases, with 13 bases between them. Written as DNA, the CDR3 is TGTGCCAGCAGCCTCCTGGGGGGGCATGAAGCTTTCTTT. Its translation is CASSLLGGHEAFF.

V gene TRBV3-1 combines with J gene TRBJ2-3; D gene ambiguous. The germline CDR1 and CDR2 sequences are LGHDT and YNNKEL (reference sequence). Trimming took off 5 bases at V and 5 bases at J, with 14 bases between the two ends. The CDR3 runs to 14 residues. The CDR3 is CASSYMRNQDTQYF. The CDR3 coding sequence is TGTGCCAGCAGCTATATGAGGAATCAAGATACGCAGTATTTT.

This chain uses TRBV20-1 with TRBJ2-1; 8 nucleotides agree with TRBD2. This CDR3 is 12 amino acids long. Germline V gene data show CDR1 as DFQATT and CDR2 as SNEGSKA (reference sequence). J gave up 9 bases and V 4 bases, and 5 bases lay outside the gene matches. This CDR3 reads CSATPTSAEQFF. The CDR3 DNA follows: TGCAGTGCTACCCCGACTAGCGCTGAGCAGTTCTTC.

V gene TRBV4-1 combines with J gene TRBJ2-5; a possible D gene is TRBD1 (5 bases). Looked up from germline, CDR1 is MGHRA and CDR2 is YSYEKL. V gave up 5 bases and J gave up 4 bases, with 17 bases separating them. The CDR3 is made up of 15 amino acids. CDR3 nucleotide sequence: TGCGCCAGCAGCGCAAGACGCAGCCAGGGAGAGACCCAGTACTTC. As protein: CASSARRSQGETQYF.

This clonotype has just a few counts. DNA for the CDR3: TGTGCCAGCAGTACCACCCGACAGGGAAATGAAAAACTGTTTTTT. Translating gives CASSTTRQGNEKLFF. The genes are TRBV6-6 and TRBJ1-4; TRBD1 matches at 7 bases. This CDR3 has 15 amino acids. The V gene's germline CDR1 is MNHNY and CDR2 SVGAGI (reference sequence). Trimming took 5 bases from V and 5 from J; bases not matched to a gene: 8.

The rearrangement links TRBV12-3 or TRBV12-4 to TRBJ2-1; 9 bases are shared with TRBD1. The CDR3 has 16 amino acids. J lost 8 bases, V lost 4 bases, and 12 bases had no gene match. The CDR3 bases are TGTGCCAGCAGTTCACCGGGACAGGGTACGTGCGATGAGCAGTTCTTC. Its translation: CASSSPGQGTCDEQFF.

The J gene is TRBJ2-4, the V gene TRBV19, with D unclear. Trimming removed 9 bases from V and 3 bases from J, with 6 bases in between. From germline, CDR1 is LNHDA and CDR2 SQIVND (reference sequence). The CDR3 runs to 11 residues. The CDR3 DNA is TGTGCCAGCGCGGTCAAAAACATTCAGTACTTC. Its translation: CASAVKNIQYF.

This clonotype has just a few counts. The chain is built from TRBV20-1 and TRBJ2-3, with 8 bases identical to TRBD2. Trimming cost V 6 bases and J 6 bases; bases outside gene matches: 17. The CDR3 runs 16 residues. The germline V gene encodes CDR1 DFQATT and CDR2 SNEGSKA (reference sequence). CDR3 amino acids: CSANPVTSAGGDTQYF. CDR3 sequence (DNA): TGCAGTGCGAATCCAGTGACTAGCGCCGGAGGGGATACGCAGTATTTT.

The CDR3 region has the DNA TGTGCCAGCAGCGTCGGACGGGGCTGGTACGAGCAGTACTTC. Encoded protein: CASSVGRGWYEQYF. V and J are TRBV7-2 and TRBJ2-7; D may match TRBD1 or TRBD2 (5 bases each). The CDR3 length is 14 residues. Germline CDR1 is SGHTA and CDR2 is FQGNSA. With 5 bases removed from V and 4 bases from J, the gap between germline ends came to 15 bases.

This clonotype occurred many times. This sequence joins TRBV7-2 and TRBJ2-7; D is unresolved. Germline V gene sequence: CDR1 SGHTA, CDR2 FQGNSA. V gave up 6 bases and J gave up 2 bases, with 11 bases separating them. The CDR3 contains 13 residues. The DNA of the CDR3 is TGTGCCAGCAGTTTGAACAGCGCCTACGAGCAGTACTTC. Residues: CASSLNSAYEQYF. Together with reference TRBV7-2 and TRBJ2-7, the CDR3 gives the full variable domain: GAGVSQSPSNKVTEKGKDVELRCDPISGHTALYWYRQSLGQGLEFLIYFQGNSAPDKSGLPSDRFSAERTGGSVSTLTIQRTQQEDSAVYLCASSLNSAYEQYFGPGTRLTVT.

This clonotype was picked up a small number of times. The gene calls are TRBV2 and TRBJ2-5, with 7 bases lining up with TRBD2. Unmatched junction bases numbered 8, after V lost 8 bases and J lost 2 bases. This CDR3 region has 14 residues. Germline V CDR1 and CDR2: SNHLY, FYNNEI. The DNA for the CDR3 is TGTGCCAGCGGGCAAGCGGGGATTCAAGAGACCCAGTACTTC. This translates into CASGQAGIQETQYF. Variable domain in full (rest from reference TRBV2 and TRBJ2-5): EPEVTQTPSHQVTQMGQEVILRCVPISNHLYFYWYRQILGQKVEFLVSFYNNEISEKSEIFDDQFSVERPDGSNFTLKIRSTKLEDSAMYFCASGQAGIQETQYFGPGTRLLVL.

The chain employs TRBV6-1 and TRBJ1-6; 7 bases align to TRBD1. The CDR3 extends over 13 amino acids. J was trimmed by 9 bases and V by 3 bases; bases with no gene match: 2. CDR1 and CDR2 from the germline V gene are MNHNS and SASEGT. CDR3 amino acids: CASSDTGVSPLHF. The CDR3 DNA follows: TGTGCCAGCAGTGACACAGGGGTTTCACCCCTCCACTTT.

This chain connects TRBV2 to TRBJ2-5; possibly TRBD1 or TRBD2 for D (5 bases each). Germline CDR1 is SNHLY and CDR2 is FYNNEI. V lost 7 bases and J 1 base, leaving 16 bases between the germline ends. The CDR3 consists of 15 residues. This CDR3 reads CASIPDWGTQETQYF. The CDR3 nucleotides are TGTGCCAGCATTCCTGACTGGGGGACCCAAGAGACCCAGTACTTC. The complete variable domain, with remaining parts taken from reference TRBV2 and TRBJ2-5, reads EPEVTQTPSHQVTQMGQEVILRCVPISNHLYFYWYRQILGQKVEFLVSFYNNEISEKSEIFDDQFSVERPDGSNFTLKIRSTKLEDSAMYFCASIPDWGTQETQYFGPGTRLLVL.

This clonotype was recorded only once. The chain couples TRBV29-1 to TRBJ1-1; 9 bases are a match to TRBD1. Trimming cost V 1 base and J 13 bases; bases outside gene matches: 13. The CDR3 is 14 residues long. Germline-derived CDR1 and CDR2 are SQVTM and ANQGSEA. In DNA, the CDR3 is TGCAGCGTTGAAGTAGGGAACCCGGGACAGGGTATTTTCTTT. Translated, it gives CSVEVGNPGQGIFF.

This chain uses TRBV5-1 with TRBJ2-6; TRBD2 matches 7 bases. The CDR3 is 15 amino acids. Trimming removed 3 bases from V and 2 bases from J; junction bases left unmatched: 2. Germline CDR1 SGHRS, CDR2 YFSETQ. CDR3: CASSWEGTGANVLTF. The CDR3 bases are TGCGCCAGCAGCTGGGAGGGGACTGGGGCCAACGTCCTGACTTTC.

The chain couples TRBV29-1 to TRBJ2-1, with TRBD2 identical over 8 bases. The germline V gene has CDR1 SQVTM and CDR2 ANQGSEA. CDR3 length: 13 residues. The ends lost 6 bases at V and 2 bases at J; junction bases unmatched: 3. The DNA for the CDR3 is TGCAGCGTCAGCGGGGGCCCCTACAATGAGCAGTTCTTC. Translation: CSVSGGPYNEQFF.

The CDR3 DNA reads as TGTGCCAGCATTTGGCAAGAGACCCAGTTCTTC. This encodes CASIWQETQFF. This chain links TRBV6-1 with TRBJ2-5; D is ambiguous. Matching the DNA end better, TRBJ2-1 makes the J call doubtful. The length of the CDR3 is 11 residues. CDR1 MNHNS and CDR2 SASEGT come from the germline V gene.

The chain employs TRBV25-1 and TRBJ1-1, with D unresolved. V was trimmed by 1 base and J by 6 bases, leaving 12 bases between them. From germline, CDR1 is MGHDK and CDR2 SYGVNS. The CDR3 is 14 amino acids. CDR3 bases: TGTGCCAGCAGTGAATCGAAGGGCCGAGCTGAAGCTTTCTTT. Translating it yields CASSESKGRAEAFF.

This clonotype has ten or more counts. The chain carries TRBV5-1 and TRBJ2-7; D gene ambiguous. V was trimmed by 4 bases and J by 0 bases, leaving 11 bases between them. Germline V gene lookup returns CDR1 SGHRS and CDR2 YFSETQ. The CDR3 is made up of 14 amino acids. CDR3 protein: CASSHNGYSYEQYF. The CDR3 nucleotides are TGCGCCAGCAGCCACAACGGATACTCCTACGAGCAGTACTTC.